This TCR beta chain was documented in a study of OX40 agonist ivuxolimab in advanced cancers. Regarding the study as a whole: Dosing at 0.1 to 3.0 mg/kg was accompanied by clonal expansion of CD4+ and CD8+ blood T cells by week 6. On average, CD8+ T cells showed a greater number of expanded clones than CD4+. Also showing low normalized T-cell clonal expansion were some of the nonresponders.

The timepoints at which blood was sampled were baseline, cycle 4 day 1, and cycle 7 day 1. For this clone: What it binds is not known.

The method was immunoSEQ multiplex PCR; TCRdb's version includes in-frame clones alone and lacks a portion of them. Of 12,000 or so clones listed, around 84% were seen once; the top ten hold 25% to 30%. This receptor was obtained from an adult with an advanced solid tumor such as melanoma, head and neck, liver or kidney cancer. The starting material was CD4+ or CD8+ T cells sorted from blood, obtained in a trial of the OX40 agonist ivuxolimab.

CDR3 amino acids: CASSLASDRVAKNIQYF. The CDR3 DNA reads as TGTGCCAGCAGCTTAGCGTCGGACAGGGTGGCCAAAAACATTCAGTACTTC. The chain uses TRBV7-2 and TRBJ2-4, with 8 bases fitting TRBD1. This CDR3 spans 17 amino acids. Germline V lookup: CDR1 SGHTA, CDR2 FQGNSA. The J segment lost 1 base and the V segment lost 0 bases, leaving 5 bases of the junction unmatched.